These 11 T cell receptor beta chains originate from one sample sequenced in a study of blood T cell repertoires in COVID-19. TCRdb keeps only in-frame clones here, not all; method: immunoSEQ multiplex PCR. Here the sample spans approximately 100,000 clones, roughly nine tenths being singletons. The sample consisted of peripheral blood. These receptors were taken from a man aged 45-60 years with acute or convalescent COVID-19.

The V and J genes are TRBV27 and TRBJ2-3; the match to TRBD2 covers 13 bases. The CDR3 is 16 amino acids. Trimming removed 4 bases from V and 7 bases from J; junction bases left unmatched: 8. CDR1 and CDR2 from the germline V gene are MNHEY and SMNVEV (reference sequence). The CDR3 region is CASSSLGTSGVNTQYF. The CDR3 nucleotides are TGTGCCAGCAGTTCCCTCGGGACTAGCGGGGTGAATACGCAGTATTTT.

The V and J genes are TRBV7-9 and TRBJ1-2; TRBD1 might be the D (6 bases). The V end lost 4 bases, the J end lost 1 base, and 19 bases lay between the germline ends. This CDR3 has 17 amino acids. Looked up from germline, CDR1 is SEHNR and CDR2 is FQNEAQ (reference sequence). CDR3 residues: CASSYGGQYHFNYGYTF. The CDR3 DNA reads TGTGCCAGCAGCTATGGCGGACAGTATCACTTTAACTATGGCTACACCTTC.

V and J are TRBV5-6 and TRBJ1-4; TRBD1 agrees at 8 bases. This CDR3 region has 15 residues. The germline gives CDR1 SGHDT, CDR2 YYEEEE. With V trimmed by 2 bases and J by 8 bases, 8 bases remained unmatched. CDR3 protein: CASSFRQGNWEKLFF. CDR3 coding DNA: TGTGCCAGCAGCTTTCGACAGGGGAATTGGGAAAAACTGTTTTTT.

The rearrangement links TRBV11-2 to TRBJ1-4; possibly TRBD1 for D (5 bases). Germline V gives CDR1 SGHAT, CDR2 FQNNGV. Between the trimmed V and J ends, which lost 5 bases and 3 bases, there was a span of 10 bases. The CDR3 is 14 residues long. The CDR3 bases are TGTGCCAGCAGCCGGGTAGGGGCTAATGAAAAACTGTTTTTT. Protein sequence: CASSRVGANEKLFF.

The genes are TRBV25-1 and TRBJ1-1; 7 nucleotides agree with TRBD1. CDR1 and CDR2 from the germline V gene are MGHDK and SYGVNS. The CDR3 is 14 amino acids. V trimming: 8 bases; J trimming: 2 bases; junction bases outside the gene matches: 8. The CDR3 nucleotides read TGTGCCAGCGAACCAGACAGGGTAAACACTGAAGCTTTCTTT. Translated, it gives CASEPDRVNTEAFF.

V is TRBV19 and J is TRBJ1-5; 9 positions match TRBD1. The length of the CDR3 is 16 residues. V lost 4 bases to trimming and J lost 5 bases; unmatched junction nucleotides: 9. Germline loops: CDR1 LNHDA, CDR2 SQIVND (reference sequence). CDR3 residues: CASSTNDRGVHQPQHF. The CDR3, as DNA: TGTGCCAGTAGTACCAACGACAGGGGGGTTCATCAGCCCCAGCATTTT.

CDR3 nucleotides: TGTGCCAGCAGCGATCGACTAGCGCTTTACAATGAGCAGTTCTTC. This codes for CASSDRLALYNEQFF. The chain is built from TRBV9 and TRBJ2-1, with TRBD2 identical over 8 bases. Germline lookup yields CDR1 SGDLS and CDR2 YYNGEE. V dropped 3 bases and J dropped 4; count of bases not matched to a gene: 6. The CDR3 covers 15 residues.

This chain uses TRBV9 with TRBJ2-3; 8 nucleotides match TRBD2. The J segment lost 4 bases and the V segment lost 4 bases, leaving 8 bases of the junction unmatched. The CDR3 totals 15 residues. The germline CDR1 and CDR2 sequences are SGDLS and YYNGEE. CDR3 DNA: TGTGCCAGCAGCCCGGCGGGACTAGGATCAGATACGCAGTATTTT. Amino acid sequence: CASSPAGLGSDTQYF.

The chain is built from TRBV11-2 and TRBJ2-2; D not resolved. The CDR3 has 14 residues. Germline CDR1 is SGHAT and CDR2 is FQNNGV. Trimming took off 8 bases at V and 2 bases at J, with 12 bases between the two ends. The CDR3 is CASSEILNTGELFF. The CDR3 DNA sequence: TGTGCCAGCTCCGAGATCCTCAACACCGGGGAGCTGTTTTTT.

CDR3 nucleotide sequence: TGTGCCAGCAGTCTCCCGACAGGGCTTAATGAAAAACTGTTTTTT. As protein: CASSLPTGLNEKLFF. The V call is TRBV28, the J call TRBJ1-4; 7 bases match TRBD1. This CDR3 spans 15 amino acids. Trimming cost V 5 bases and J 4 bases; bases outside gene matches: 7. Looked up from germline, CDR1 is MDHEN and CDR2 is SYDVKM.

The V gene is TRBV20-1, the J gene TRBJ1-1; no reliable D call. CDR3 size: 11 residues. V lost 3 bases, J lost 7 bases, and 9 bases lay in between. Germline V gene sequence: CDR1 DFQATT, CDR2 SNEGSKA (reference sequence). The CDR3 loop reads CSARWSFEAFF. CDR3 bases: TGCAGTGCTAGGTGGAGCTTTGAAGCTTTCTTT.